This record covers a single TCR beta chain. Its antigen remains unidentified. The sample comes from a study of OX40 agonist ivuxolimab in advanced cancers. Study summary: Patients were infused with ivuxolimab every 2 weeks at 0.01 to 10 mg/kg. Among those treated, three patients had partial responses, one with hepatocellular carcinoma and two with cutaneous melanoma. Study-wide findings and caveats: Expanded peripheral T cells had an undetermined antigen specificity. Also showing low normalized T-cell clonal expansion were some of the nonresponders.

Here immunoSEQ multiplex PCR was the method, and the copy in TCRdb shows in-frame clones only, minus some. This repertoire shows around 100,000 clones, roughly 95% found once; its top ten account for about 2%. Germline CDR1 reads SGHTS; CDR2 reads YDEGEE. The V and J ends lost 4 bases and 1 base respectively, with 11 bases between them. The CDR3 is made up of 15 amino acids. The sequenced sample was CD4+ or CD8+ T cells sorted from blood, obtained in a trial of the OX40 agonist ivuxolimab. The origin of this receptor is an adult with an advanced solid tumor such as melanoma, head and neck, liver or kidney cancer. J is TRBJ2-2 and V is TRBV5-8; a possible D gene is TRBD1 (6 bases). The CDR3 spells CASSSRTENTGELFF. Written as DNA, the CDR3 is TGTGCCAGCAGCAGTAGGACAGAGAACACCGGGGAGCTGTTTTTT.